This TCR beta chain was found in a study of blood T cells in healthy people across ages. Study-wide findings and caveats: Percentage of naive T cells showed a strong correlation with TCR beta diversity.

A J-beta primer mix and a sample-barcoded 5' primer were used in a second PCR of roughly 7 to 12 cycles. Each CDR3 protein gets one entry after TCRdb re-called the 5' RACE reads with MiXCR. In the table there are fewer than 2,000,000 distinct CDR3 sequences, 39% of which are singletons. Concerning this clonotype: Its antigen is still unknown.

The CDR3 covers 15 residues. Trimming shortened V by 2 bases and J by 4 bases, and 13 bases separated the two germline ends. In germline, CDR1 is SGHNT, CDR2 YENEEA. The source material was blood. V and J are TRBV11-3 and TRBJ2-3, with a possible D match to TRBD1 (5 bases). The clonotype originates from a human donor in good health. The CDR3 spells CASSLIRHRSDTQYF. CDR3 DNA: TGTGCCAGCAGCTTAATCCGTCACAGGTCAGATACGCAGTATTTT.